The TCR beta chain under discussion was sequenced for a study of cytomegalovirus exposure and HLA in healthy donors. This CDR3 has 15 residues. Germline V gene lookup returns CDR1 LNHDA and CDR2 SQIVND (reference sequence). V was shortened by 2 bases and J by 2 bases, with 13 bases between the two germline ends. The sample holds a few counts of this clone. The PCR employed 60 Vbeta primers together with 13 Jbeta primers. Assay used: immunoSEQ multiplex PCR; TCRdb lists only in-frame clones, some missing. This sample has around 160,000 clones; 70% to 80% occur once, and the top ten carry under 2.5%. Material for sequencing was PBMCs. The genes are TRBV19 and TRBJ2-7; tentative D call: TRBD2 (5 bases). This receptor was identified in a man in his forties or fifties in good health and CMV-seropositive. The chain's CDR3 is CASSITGKKAYEQYF. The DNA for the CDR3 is TGTGCCAGTAGTATAACGGGGAAAAAGGCCTACGAGCAGTACTTC.